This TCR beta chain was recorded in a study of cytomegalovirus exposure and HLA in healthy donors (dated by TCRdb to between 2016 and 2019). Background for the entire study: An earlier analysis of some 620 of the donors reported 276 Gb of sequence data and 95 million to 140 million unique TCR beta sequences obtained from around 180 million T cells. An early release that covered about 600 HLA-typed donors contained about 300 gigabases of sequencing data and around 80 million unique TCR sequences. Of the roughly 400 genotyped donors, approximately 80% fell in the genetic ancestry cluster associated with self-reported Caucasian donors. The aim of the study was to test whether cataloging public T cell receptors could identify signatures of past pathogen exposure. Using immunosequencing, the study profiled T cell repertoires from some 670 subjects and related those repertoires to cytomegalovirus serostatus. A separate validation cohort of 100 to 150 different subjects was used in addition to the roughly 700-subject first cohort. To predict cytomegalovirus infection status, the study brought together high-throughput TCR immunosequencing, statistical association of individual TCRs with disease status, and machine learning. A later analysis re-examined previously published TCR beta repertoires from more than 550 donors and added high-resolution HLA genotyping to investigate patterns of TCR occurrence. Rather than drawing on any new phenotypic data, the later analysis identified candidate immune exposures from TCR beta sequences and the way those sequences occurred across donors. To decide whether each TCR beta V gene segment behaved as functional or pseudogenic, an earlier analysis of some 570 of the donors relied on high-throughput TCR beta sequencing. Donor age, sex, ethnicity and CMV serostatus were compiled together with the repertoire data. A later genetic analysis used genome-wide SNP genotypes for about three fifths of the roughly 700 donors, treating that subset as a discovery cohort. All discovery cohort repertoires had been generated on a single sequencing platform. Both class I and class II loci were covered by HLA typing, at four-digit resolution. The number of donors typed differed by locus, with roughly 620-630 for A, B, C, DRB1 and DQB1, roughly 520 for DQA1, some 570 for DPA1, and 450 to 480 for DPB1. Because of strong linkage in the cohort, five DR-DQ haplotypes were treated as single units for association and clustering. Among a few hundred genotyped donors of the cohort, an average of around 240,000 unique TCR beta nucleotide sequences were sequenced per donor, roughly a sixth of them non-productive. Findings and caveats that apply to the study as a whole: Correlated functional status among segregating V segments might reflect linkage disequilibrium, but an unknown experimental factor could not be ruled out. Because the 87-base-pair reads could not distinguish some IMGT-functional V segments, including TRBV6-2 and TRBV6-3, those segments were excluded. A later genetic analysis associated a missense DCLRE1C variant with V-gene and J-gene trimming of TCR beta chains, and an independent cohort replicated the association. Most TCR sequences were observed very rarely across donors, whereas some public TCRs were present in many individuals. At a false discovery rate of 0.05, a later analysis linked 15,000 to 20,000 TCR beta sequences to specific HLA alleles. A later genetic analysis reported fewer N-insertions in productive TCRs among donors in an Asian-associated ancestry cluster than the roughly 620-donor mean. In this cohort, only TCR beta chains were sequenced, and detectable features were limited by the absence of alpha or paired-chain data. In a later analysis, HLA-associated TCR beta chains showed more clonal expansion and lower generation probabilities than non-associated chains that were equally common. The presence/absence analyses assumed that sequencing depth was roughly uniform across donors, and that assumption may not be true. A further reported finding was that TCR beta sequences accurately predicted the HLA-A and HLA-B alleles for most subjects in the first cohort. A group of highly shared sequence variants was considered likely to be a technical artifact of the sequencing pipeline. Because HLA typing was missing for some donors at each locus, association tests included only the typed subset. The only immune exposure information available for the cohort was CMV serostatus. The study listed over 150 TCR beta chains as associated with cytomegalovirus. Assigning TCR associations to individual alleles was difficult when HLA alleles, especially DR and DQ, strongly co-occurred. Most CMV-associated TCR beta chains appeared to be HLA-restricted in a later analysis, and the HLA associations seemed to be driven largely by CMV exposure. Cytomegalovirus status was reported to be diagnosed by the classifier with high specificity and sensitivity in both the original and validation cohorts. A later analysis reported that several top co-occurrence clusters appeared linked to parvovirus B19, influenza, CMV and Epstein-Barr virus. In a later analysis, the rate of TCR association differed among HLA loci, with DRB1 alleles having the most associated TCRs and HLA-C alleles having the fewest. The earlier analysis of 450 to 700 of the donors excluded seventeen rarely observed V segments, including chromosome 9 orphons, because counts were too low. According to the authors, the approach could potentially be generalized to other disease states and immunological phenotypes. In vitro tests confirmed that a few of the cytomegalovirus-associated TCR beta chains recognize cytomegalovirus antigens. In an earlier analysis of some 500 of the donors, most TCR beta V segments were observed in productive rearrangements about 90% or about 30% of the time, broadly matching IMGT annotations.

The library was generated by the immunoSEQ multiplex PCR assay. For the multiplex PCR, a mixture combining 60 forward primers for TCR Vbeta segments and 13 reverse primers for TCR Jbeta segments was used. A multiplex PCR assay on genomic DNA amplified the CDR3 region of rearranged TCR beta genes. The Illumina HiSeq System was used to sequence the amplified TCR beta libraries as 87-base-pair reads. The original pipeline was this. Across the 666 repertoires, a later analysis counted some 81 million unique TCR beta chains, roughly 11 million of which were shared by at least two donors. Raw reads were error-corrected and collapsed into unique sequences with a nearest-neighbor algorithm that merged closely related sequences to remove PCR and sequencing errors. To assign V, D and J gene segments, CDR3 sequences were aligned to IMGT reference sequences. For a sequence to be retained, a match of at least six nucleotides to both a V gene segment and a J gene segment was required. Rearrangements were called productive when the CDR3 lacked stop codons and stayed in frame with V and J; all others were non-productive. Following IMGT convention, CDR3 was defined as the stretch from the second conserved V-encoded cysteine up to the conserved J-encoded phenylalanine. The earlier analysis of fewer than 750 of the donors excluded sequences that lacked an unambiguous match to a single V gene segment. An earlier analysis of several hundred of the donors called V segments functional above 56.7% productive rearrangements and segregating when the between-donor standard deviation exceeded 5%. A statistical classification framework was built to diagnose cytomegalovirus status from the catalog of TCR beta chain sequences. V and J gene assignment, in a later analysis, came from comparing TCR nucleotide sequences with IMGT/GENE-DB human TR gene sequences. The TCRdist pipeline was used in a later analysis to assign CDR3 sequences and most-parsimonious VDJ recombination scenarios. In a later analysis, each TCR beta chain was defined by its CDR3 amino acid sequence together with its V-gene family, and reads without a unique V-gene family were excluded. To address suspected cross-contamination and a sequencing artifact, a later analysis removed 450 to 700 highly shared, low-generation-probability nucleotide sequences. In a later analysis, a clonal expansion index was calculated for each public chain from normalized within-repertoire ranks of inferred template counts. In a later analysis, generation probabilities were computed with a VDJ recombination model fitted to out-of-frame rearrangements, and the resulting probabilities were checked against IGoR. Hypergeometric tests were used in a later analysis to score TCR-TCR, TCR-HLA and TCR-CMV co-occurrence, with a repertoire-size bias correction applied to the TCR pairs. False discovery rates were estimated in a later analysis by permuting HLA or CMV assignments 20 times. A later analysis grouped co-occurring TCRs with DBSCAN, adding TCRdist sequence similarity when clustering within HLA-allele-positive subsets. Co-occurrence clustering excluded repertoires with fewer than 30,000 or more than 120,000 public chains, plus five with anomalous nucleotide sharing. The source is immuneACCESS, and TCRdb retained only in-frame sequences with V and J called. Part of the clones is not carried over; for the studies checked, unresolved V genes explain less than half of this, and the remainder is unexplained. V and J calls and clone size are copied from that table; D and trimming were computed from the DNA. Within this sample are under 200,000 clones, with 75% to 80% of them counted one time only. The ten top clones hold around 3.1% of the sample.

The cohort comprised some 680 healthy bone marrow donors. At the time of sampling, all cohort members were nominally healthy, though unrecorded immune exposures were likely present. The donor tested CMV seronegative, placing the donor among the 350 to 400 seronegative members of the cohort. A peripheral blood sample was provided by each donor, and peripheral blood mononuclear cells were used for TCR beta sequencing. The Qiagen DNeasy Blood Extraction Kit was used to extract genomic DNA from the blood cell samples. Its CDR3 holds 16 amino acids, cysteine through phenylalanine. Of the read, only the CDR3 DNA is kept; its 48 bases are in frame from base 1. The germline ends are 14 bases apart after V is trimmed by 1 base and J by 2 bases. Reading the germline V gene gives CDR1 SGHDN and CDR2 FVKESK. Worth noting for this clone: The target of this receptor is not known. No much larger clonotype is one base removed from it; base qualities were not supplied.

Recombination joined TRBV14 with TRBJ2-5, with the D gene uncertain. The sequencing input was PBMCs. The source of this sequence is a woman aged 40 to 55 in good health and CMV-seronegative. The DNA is TGTGCCAGCAGCCAAGTTGGTAGTCCTTCACAAGAGACCCAGTACTTC. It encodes CASSQVGSPSQETQYF.